This record looks at one T cell receptor (beta chain) sequence and its context. Its target is unknown. This sample is part of a study of cytomegalovirus exposure and HLA in healthy donors. Points from the study as a whole: Being productive about 87% or about 30% of the time was typical of most TCR beta V segments in an earlier analysis. Later analysis suggested most CMV-associated TCR beta chains were HLA-restricted.

The PCR contained 60 Vbeta and 13 Jbeta primers. The table came from immunoSEQ multiplex PCR; TCRdb's copy has only in-frame clones and leaves some out. The sample's table shows some 150,000 clones. The CDR3 covers 13 residues. Germline lookup yields CDR1 KGHSH and CDR2 LQKENI. Trimming removed 3 bases from V and 2 bases from J, with 7 bases in between. Sequenced input: PBMCs. The chain joins TRBV18 to TRBJ1-2; no firm D call. This TCR derives from a woman aged 18 to 35 in good health and CMV-seropositive. CDR3 region: CASSPEQNYGYTF. CDR3 coding DNA: TGTGCCAGCTCACCCGAACAAAACTATGGCTACACCTTC. The complete variable domain, with remaining parts taken from reference TRBV18 and TRBJ1-2, reads NAGVMQNPRHLVRRRGQEARLRCSPMKGHSHVYWYRQLPEEGLKFMVYLQKENIIDESGMPKERFSAEFPKEGPSILRIQQVVRGDSAAYFCASSPEQNYGYTFGSGTRLTVV.